This note documents a single T cell receptor (beta chain) sequence. What it recognizes is unknown. Profiled with immunoSEQ multiplex PCR; TCRdb holds only in-frame clones, not every one. The top ten clones hold roughly 1.4% of a sample with more than 100,000 clones, about 90% of them seen once. The entry originates in a study of cytomegalovirus exposure and HLA in healthy donors. The study, taken as a whole, reports: The authors listed 150 to 200 TCR beta chains as cytomegalovirus-associated. Most TCRs appeared rarely, but some public TCRs recurred in many donors.

This CDR3 spans 15 amino acids. Germline V gene sequence: CDR1 SGDLS, CDR2 YYNGEE. The ends were cut back, 4 bases at V and 2 bases at J, with 15 bases in the middle. The donors were part of the roughly 130-subject validation cohort, which stood apart from the approximately 670-subject first cohort. Sequenced material: PBMCs. The V and J genes are TRBV9 and TRBJ2-5, with D perhaps matching TRBD1 (6 bases). The TCR comes from a man in his thirties or forties in good health and CMV-seronegative. CDR3 bases: TGTGCCAGCAGCACGCAGGGGTGGAGACAAGAGACCCAGTACTTC. Translating gives CASSTQGWRQETQYF. Variable domain in full (rest from reference TRBV9 and TRBJ2-5): DSGVTQTPKHLITATGQRVTLRCSPRSGDLSVYWYQQSLDQGLQFLIQYYNGEERAKGNILERFSAQQFPDLHSELNLSSLELGDSALYFCASSTQGWRQETQYFGPGTRLLVL.